The clone carrying this T cell receptor beta chain has just a few counts. Its antigen is still unknown. Sequencing targeted expressed TCRB transcripts, as all isolated RNA had been reverse transcribed. This table comes from immunoSEQ multiplex PCR, and its TCRdb copy is limited to in-frame clones, with some not included. The sample contains about 410,000 clones, about 14% of which appear only once. This sample stems from a study of beta chain features in type 1 diabetes. Study context: Patients were similar to healthy donors in age and gender (as well as in cell yields).

CDR1 SGHNT and CDR2 YYREEE come from the germline V gene (reference sequence). The CDR3 is 14 amino acids. Trimming cost V 2 bases and J 0 bases, with 6 bases left between them. A CD45RO/CCR7/CD25/CD127/CD95/CD27 panel sorted naive, central memory, regulatory and stem cell-like memory CD4+ cells. Study results and caveats: Equally in patients and controls, PCR might preferentially amplify shorter templates. Among all four CD4+ subsets, Type 1 diabetes patients had TCRB CDR3s that were moderately but significantly shorter.

This sequence was found in a man aged 30 to 45 in good health. The sample taken for sequencing was naive CD4+ T cells from blood. The chain employs TRBV5-4 and TRBJ2-1, with a possible D match to TRBD1 (5 bases). The CDR3 is CASSFTGSYNEQFF. As DNA, the CDR3 is TGTGCCAGCAGCTTTACAGGCTCCTACAATGAGCAGTTCTTC.